This entry lists 7 T cell receptor beta chains sequenced from one sample in a study of T-cell reconstitution after alpha-beta-depleted transplantation in children. The authors prepared the TCRbeta library with unique molecular identifiers. TCRdb processed the PCR reads anew with MiXCR; each CDR3 protein has one entry. Of 200,000 to 250,000 distinct CDR3 sequences in the sample, about a tenth are singletons; the top ten hold 28%. The specimen comprised PBMCs, sampled before TCRalphabeta/CD19-depleted stem cell transplant. The receptors stem from a child younger than two with acute myeloid leukemia, due to receive a stem cell transplant.

This clonotype has at least ten counts. V gene TRBV20-1 combines with J gene TRBJ1-1; D possibly corresponds to TRBD1 (5 bases). V lost 3 bases and J lost 10, with 9 bases in between. This CDR3 is built from 10 residues. CDR1 DFQATT and CDR2 SNEGSKA come from the germline V gene (reference sequence). The DNA for the CDR3 is TGCAGTGCTAGGGGGCGCGGAGCTTTCTTT. The encoded protein is CSARGRGAFF.

This clonotype was detected ten times or more. The chain uses TRBV12-3 or TRBV12-4 and TRBJ2-7; TRBD1 aligns across 9 bases. CDR3 size: 13 residues. V was clipped by 7 bases and J by 8 bases; unmatched bases: 9. CDR3 residues: CASTPGQGQKQYF. The CDR3, as DNA: TGTGCCAGCACCCCGGGACAGGGCCAAAAGCAGTACTTC.

This clonotype was counted at least ten times. The chain recombines TRBV29-1 with TRBJ1-2, with D hard to call. CDR3 length: 16 amino acids. Per germline, CDR1 SQVTM and CDR2 ANQGSEA. V was pared by 5 bases and J by 6 bases, with 25 bases between. As DNA, the CDR3 is TGCAGCGTTCTGCCACCGGCGCGGGGAAGGGATAATGGCTACACCTTC. Protein product: CSVLPPARGRDNGYTF.

This clonotype has a count of ten or more. The chain recombines TRBV28 with TRBJ2-7; 8 bases map to TRBD2. Germline values: CDR1 MDHEN, CDR2 SYDVKM. Trimming removed 4 bases from V and 2 bases from J; junction bases left unmatched: 7. The CDR3 contains 15 residues. For the CDR3, the DNA is TGTGCCAGCAGTTCAGGGAGCGGGGGTACCTACGAGCAGTACTTC. This gives the protein CASSSGSGGTYEQYF.

This clonotype came up many times. V usage is TRBV24-1 and J usage is TRBJ2-1; TRBD1 is a possible D gene (5 bases). Germline CDR1 is KGHDR and CDR2 is SFDVKD. The CDR3 consists of 12 residues. The V end was cut by 4 bases, the J end by 10 bases, with 10 bases between. The CDR3 region is CATSEGQREQFF. The CDR3 DNA follows: TGTGCCACCAGTGAGGGGCAGCGCGAGCAGTTCTTC.

This clonotype was picked up many times. In nucleotides, the CDR3 is TGTGCCAGCAGCCGGACCGCGACTAGCGGGGCGGAGACCCAGTACTTC. This gives the protein CASSRTATSGAETQYF. V and J are TRBV5-5 and TRBJ2-5, with TRBD2 matching over 11 bases. CDR3 length: 16 residues. Germline values: CDR1 SGHKS, CDR2 YYEKEE (reference sequence). V trimming: 4 bases; J trimming: 5 bases; junction bases outside the gene matches: 10.

This clonotype appeared many times. This sequence joins TRBV10-3 and TRBJ1-2; D not certain. V was cut by 0 bases and J by 0 bases, with 11 bases left in between. CDR3 length equals 16 residues. Germline V gene sequence: CDR1 ENHRY, CDR2 SYGVKD. CDR3 bases: TGTGCCATCAGTGAGTCGCGAGCAGGAGCTAACTATGGCTACACCTTC. This encodes CAISESRAGANYGYTF.